These 23 T cell receptor beta chains were all obtained from the same sample, sequenced in a study of graft-versus-host responses after intestinal transplantation. Method: immunoSEQ multiplex PCR; TCRdb's copy keeps in-frame clones and lacks some. The data contain around 100,000 clones, 90% to 95% of them singletons. What these receptors recognize is not known. Sample: unstimulated CD8+ T cells sorted from spleen or lymph node cells, taken before transplant. The receptors come from a human donor who was the organ donor for an intestinal transplant.

The V gene is TRBV6-6, the J gene TRBJ1-1; a weak D match, TRBD1 (6 bases). Germline CDR1 MNHNY, CDR2 SVGAGI (reference sequence). Between the trimmed V and J ends, which lost 2 bases and 6 bases, there was a span of 13 bases. The CDR3 contains 14 residues. The CDR3 here is CASSYRTGLPEAFF. Written as DNA, the CDR3 is TGTGCCAGCAGTTACCGAACAGGGCTCCCTGAAGCTTTCTTT.

This chain joins TRBV4-1 and TRBJ2-1; 13 bases line up with TRBD2. CDR3 size: 15 residues. V shed 4 bases and J 8 bases; nucleotides not matched to a gene: 5. Germline CDR1 reads MGHRA; CDR2 reads YSYEKL. CDR3 protein: CASSPRLAGGYEQFF. Here the CDR3 DNA reads TGCGCCAGCAGCCCCAGACTAGCGGGAGGCTATGAGCAGTTCTTC.

V gene TRBV4-2 combines with J gene TRBJ1-1; possibly TRBD1 for D (6 bases). Looked up from germline, CDR1 is LGHNA and CDR2 is YNFKEQ. V gave up 0 bases and J gave up 2 bases, with 22 bases separating them. The CDR3 has 19 amino acids. As DNA, the CDR3 is TGTGCCAGCAGCCAAGATCCAGTCGTCGGCCAGGGGATCAACACTGAAGCTTTCTTT. It translates to CASSQDPVVGQGINTEAFF.

The chain links TRBV7-6 to TRBJ2-3; 7 bases are a match to TRBD2. V lost 1 base, J lost 1 base, and 5 bases stayed unmatched. The germline gives CDR1 SGHVS, CDR2 FNYEAQ. This CDR3 comprises 16 residues. Here the CDR3 reads CASSLVPGGGTDTQYF. The CDR3 DNA sequence: TGTGCCAGCAGCTTAGTCCCGGGAGGTGGCACAGATACGCAGTATTTT.

V and J are TRBV29-1 and TRBJ2-3, with D hard to call. The CDR3 has 11 amino acids. Trimming shortened V by 6 bases and J by 5 bases, and 9 bases separated the two germline ends. The V gene's germline CDR1 is SQVTM and CDR2 ANQGSEA. The CDR3 region has the DNA TGCAGCGTCGATTTGGGAGATACGCAGTATTTT. It translates to CSVDLGDTQYF.

The genes are TRBV30 and TRBJ1-2; 8 bases fit TRBD1. Germline trimming cut 5 bases from V and 1 base from J; bases unmatched to any gene: 6. The CDR3 consists of 14 residues. Germline CDR1 reads GTSNPN; CDR2 reads SVGIG (reference sequence). The CDR3: CAWDRGLINYGYTF. The CDR3 nucleotides read TGTGCCTGGGACAGGGGCTTAATTAACTATGGCTACACCTTC.

The chain employs TRBV5-4 and TRBJ2-7, with 7 nucleotides matching TRBD2. Per the germline V gene, CDR1 is SGHNT and CDR2 is YYREEE (reference sequence). Losses at the gene ends were 3 bases for V and 1 base for J; bases not matched to a gene: 10. The CDR3 is 16 residues long. In nucleotides, the CDR3 is TGTGCCAGCAGCTGGGGAGGGTACTGGCGGTCCTACGAGCAGTACTTC. Protein sequence: CASSWGGYWRSYEQYF.

This clone was detected only once. This chain uses TRBV18 with TRBJ2-1; TRBD2 matches 10 bases. Germline V gives CDR1 KGHSH, CDR2 LQKENI. The CDR3 totals 16 residues. After removal of 0 bases from V and 8 bases from J, the junction contained 7 bases not matched to a gene. The CDR3 sequence: CASSPPSGREVYEQFF. The CDR3 DNA follows: TGTGCCAGCTCACCACCGAGCGGGAGGGAGGTGTATGAGCAGTTCTTC.

The chain couples TRBV29-1 to TRBJ2-1; weak D call: TRBD1 (7 bases). Germline assignment: CDR1 SQVTM and CDR2 ANQGSEA. The CDR3 covers 14 residues. V was cut by 6 bases and J by 5 bases, with 17 bases left in between. CDR3 protein: CSVARGAINNEQFF. CDR3 sequence (DNA): TGCAGCGTCGCCAGGGGGGCGATAAACAATGAGCAGTTCTTC.

The V call is TRBV5-4, the J call TRBJ2-1; 12 bases are shared with TRBD2. Trimming took 0 bases from V and 0 from J; bases not matched to a gene: 4. Germline CDR1 and CDR2: SGHNT and YYREEE (reference sequence). This CDR3 has 18 amino acids. CDR3 in amino acids: CASSLASGRASSYNEQFF. The CDR3 nucleotides are TGTGCCAGCAGCTTGGCTAGCGGGAGGGCCAGCTCCTACAATGAGCAGTTCTTC.

V is TRBV6-1 and J is TRBJ1-2; 7 bases fit TRBD1. V lost 3 bases to trimming and J lost 3 bases; unmatched junction nucleotides: 4. The germline CDR1 and CDR2 sequences are MNHNS and SASEGT. The length of the CDR3 is 14 residues. In DNA, the CDR3 is TGTGCCAGCAGTGAGGGCAGGGGGTACTATGGCTACACCTTC. Its translation is CASSEGRGYYGYTF.

The chain couples TRBV7-9 to TRBJ2-1; tentatively, D is TRBD2 (5 bases). CDR3 length: 12 residues. CDR1 and CDR2 from the germline V gene are SEHNR and FQNEAQ (reference sequence). V was clipped by 5 bases and J by 4 bases, with 6 bases between them. The CDR3 DNA follows: TGTGCCAGCAGCGGGAGTTACAATGAGCAGTTCTTC. Its translation is CASSGSYNEQFF.

V gene TRBV19 combines with J gene TRBJ2-5, with 11 bases lining up with TRBD1. The ends lost 10 bases at V and 2 bases at J; junction bases unmatched: 9. The length of the CDR3 is 15 residues. Germline CDR1 and CDR2: LNHDA and SQIVND (reference sequence). The CDR3 loop reads CATYGTGGKQETQYF. The CDR3, as DNA: TGTGCCACCTACGGGACAGGGGGTAAACAAGAGACCCAGTACTTC. Together with reference TRBV19 and TRBJ2-5, the CDR3 gives the full variable domain: DGGITQSPKYLFRKEGQNVTLSCEQNLNHDAMYWYRQDPGQGLRLIYYSQIVNDFQKGDIAEGYSVSREKKESFPLTVTSAQKNPTAFYLCATYGTGGKQETQYFGPGTRLLVL.

This chain connects TRBV30 to TRBJ2-7; TRBD1 might be the D (6 bases). Germline CDR1 reads GTSNPN; CDR2 reads SVGIG (reference sequence). Trimming pared 3 bases from V and 3 bases from J, leaving 12 bases between. This CDR3 is built from 13 residues. The CDR3 region has the DNA TGTGCCTGGAGCGGGACACACTTCTACGAGCAGTACTTC. Its translation is CAWSGTHFYEQYF.

Turning to this clone: This sample includes further DNA sequences coding for the same CDR3. This chain links TRBV27 with TRBJ1-5; D is unresolved. V was cut by 3 bases and J by 7 bases, with 10 bases left in between. There are 13 residues in the CDR3. Germline lookup yields CDR1 MNHEY and CDR2 SMNVEV (reference sequence). CDR3 sequence: CASSLGRNQPQHF. In DNA form, the CDR3 reads TGTGCCAGCAGTTTGGGTAGAAACCAGCCCCAGCATTTT.

The gene calls are TRBV4-1 and TRBJ1-1, with D uncertain. This CDR3 contains 14 residues. Trimming pared 1 base from V and 5 bases from J, leaving 11 bases between. Germline V CDR1 and CDR2: MGHRA, YSYEKL. The CDR3, as DNA: TGCGCCAGCAGCCAAGTACGTGGGTTGACTGAAGCTTTCTTT. Amino acid sequence: CASSQVRGLTEAFF.

The chain couples TRBV7-9 to TRBJ1-2; 7 bases agree with TRBD1. CDR1 and CDR2 (germline): SEHNR, FQNEAQ (reference sequence). V lost 1 base and J lost 4; bases outside the gene matches: 9. The CDR3 loop spans 16 amino acids. The CDR3 bases are TGTGCCAGCAGCTTAGGGACCCCAGGGGGTATCTATGGCTACACCTTC. It codes for CASSLGTPGGIYGYTF.

This chain uses TRBV7-9 with TRBJ2-1; D is ambiguous. Germline CDR1 and CDR2: SEHNR and FQNEAQ (reference sequence). CDR3 size: 12 residues. The V end was cut by 1 base, the J end by 9 bases, with 7 bases between. This CDR3 is CASSLESAEQFF. For the CDR3, the DNA is TGTGCCAGCAGCTTAGAGTCAGCTGAGCAGTTCTTC.

The rearrangement links TRBV15 to TRBJ1-2, with D tentatively TRBD1 (5 bases). CDR1 is LNHNV and CDR2 is YYDKDF in the germline V gene (reference sequence). The length of the CDR3 is 14 residues. Trimming stripped 5 bases from V and 6 bases from J, with 16 bases between. CDR3 sequence: CATSPRGWGDGYTF. The CDR3, as DNA: TGTGCCACCAGCCCCCGTGGCTGGGGGGATGGCTACACCTTC.

The gene calls are TRBV2 and TRBJ1-5, with D possibly being TRBD1 (5 bases). Trimming removed 7 bases at V and 3 bases at J, with 10 bases between. Germline loops: CDR1 SNHLY, CDR2 FYNNEI. This CDR3 has 13 amino acids. CDR3 loop: CASMEGYNQPQHF. In nucleotides, the CDR3 is TGTGCCAGCATGGAGGGGTACAATCAGCCCCAGCATTTT.

This chain uses TRBV27 with TRBJ2-7, with D tentatively TRBD2 (5 bases). Per the germline V gene, CDR1 is MNHEY and CDR2 is SMNVEV (reference sequence). V lost 6 bases, J lost 3 bases, and 21 bases lay in between. The CDR3 totals 16 residues. The CDR3 loop is CASSFKALGVHYEQYF. The CDR3 bases are TGTGCCAGCAGCTTCAAGGCCCTCGGGGTTCACTACGAGCAGTACTTC.

The chain combines TRBV9 with TRBJ2-5, with 8 bases fitting TRBD2. Trimming removed 4 bases from V and 1 base from J; junction bases left unmatched: 9. The CDR3 consists of 16 residues. Per the germline V gene, CDR1 is SGDLS and CDR2 is YYNGEE. The DNA for the CDR3 is TGTGCCAGCAGCCCCCCGGGGGGGGAGGCCCAAGAGACCCAGTACTTC. Amino acids: CASSPPGGEAQETQYF. The full variable domain, rest sourced from reference TRBV9 and TRBJ2-5, is DSGVTQTPKHLITATGQRVTLRCSPRSGDLSVYWYQQSLDQGLQFLIQYYNGEERAKGNILERFSAQQFPDLHSELNLSSLELGDSALYFCASSPPGGEAQETQYFGPGTRLLVL.

This sequence joins TRBV13 and TRBJ2-7, with 9 bases that match TRBD1. Germline loops: CDR1 PRHDT, CDR2 FYEKMQ (reference sequence). J was trimmed by 5 bases and V by 1 base; bases with no gene match: 6. The length of the CDR3 is 15 residues. The CDR3 sequence is CASSLAGTGYDEQYF. CDR3 sequence (DNA): TGTGCCAGCAGCTTAGCAGGGACAGGGTATGACGAGCAGTACTTC. Full variable domain (outside the CDR3, taken from reference TRBV13 and TRBJ2-7): AAGVIQSPRHLIKEKRETATLKCYPIPRHDTVYWYQQGPGQDPQFLISFYEKMQSDKGSIPDRFSAQQFSDYHSELNMSSLELGDSALYFCASSLAGTGYDEQYFGPGTRLTVT.